The clone carrying this T cell receptor beta chain came up a few times. These data come from a study of OX40 agonist ivuxolimab in advanced cancers. Across the whole study: One patient with hepatocellular carcinoma and two with cutaneous melanoma, three in all, had partial responses.

TCRdb keeps only in-frame clones here, not all; method: immunoSEQ multiplex PCR. The sample lists roughly 61,000 clones; roughly 77% were seen once. The sequencing used CD4+ or CD8+ T cells sorted from blood, collected in a trial of the OX40 agonist ivuxolimab. The receptor comes from an adult with an advanced solid tumor such as melanoma, head and neck, liver or kidney cancer.

CDR3 protein: CASSLNMNTEAFF. DNA for the CDR3: TGTGCCAGCAGCCTTAACATGAACACTGAAGCTTTCTTT. This chain links TRBV5-4 with TRBJ1-1; D uncertain. V was clipped by 4 bases and J by 0 bases, with 7 bases between them. The CDR3 is 13 amino acids. Germline V lookup: CDR1 SGHNT, CDR2 YYREEE (reference sequence).